The 17 T cell receptor beta chains presented below share a single source sample, sequenced in a study of memory CD4+ T cells and cytomegalovirus serostatus. Only in-frame clones appear in the TCRdb table, and some are missing; sequencing was by immunoSEQ multiplex PCR. Of about 75,000 clones listed, roughly 78% are singletons. The sort gate was single viable CD3+CD4+CD8-CD45RO+ cells for memory CD4+ T cells. Sequenced input: memory CD4+ T cells from blood. The receptor set was obtained from an adult in good health and CMV-seropositive.

This sequence joins TRBV6-1 and TRBJ2-3; 8 bases line up with TRBD1. Germline CDR1 is MNHNS and CDR2 is SASEGT. CDR3 length equals 16 residues. J lost 6 bases, V lost 0 bases, and 8 bases had no gene match. CDR3 sequence: CASSEALAGGADTQYF. CDR3 sequence (DNA): TGTGCCAGCAGTGAAGCGCTGGCAGGGGGCGCGGATACGCAGTATTTT.

This clone came up once. The gene calls are TRBV2 and TRBJ1-5; D not resolved. This CDR3 region has 14 residues. The V and J ends lost 5 bases and 0 bases respectively, with 8 bases between them. Germline V gene data show CDR1 as SNHLY and CDR2 as FYNNEI. CDR3 residues: CASSLDYSNQPQHF. CDR3 nucleotides: TGTGCCAGCAGTCTGGATTATAGCAATCAGCCCCAGCATTTT.

CDR3 nucleotides: TGCGCCAGCAGCTCTCGGACAGGATCGAATGAGCAGTTCTTC. Translation: CASSSRTGSNEQFF. The V and J genes are TRBV5-1 and TRBJ2-1; 7 bases map to TRBD1. CDR3 length: 14 amino acids. The V gene end was trimmed by 3 bases and the J gene end by 7 bases; junction bases not matched to a gene: 7. The germline V gene encodes CDR1 SGHRS and CDR2 YFSETQ.

The V call is TRBV2, the J call TRBJ1-6, with TRBD1 matching 8 bases. CDR1 is SNHLY, CDR2 FYNNEI, per germline. The V segment lost 5 bases and the J segment 11 bases; nucleotides outside the gene matches: 8. The CDR3 runs to 14 residues. DNA of the CDR3: TGTGCCAGCAGTCCTGGACAGGGTCGACCACCCCTCCACTTT. Residues: CASSPGQGRPPLHF.

The genes are TRBV30 and TRBJ2-3, with a tentative D call TRBD2 (7 bases). CDR1 and CDR2 from the germline V gene are GTSNPN and SVGIG (reference sequence). This CDR3 spans 12 amino acids. Trimming pared 5 bases from V and 8 bases from J, leaving 14 bases between. In DNA form, the CDR3 reads TGTGCCTGGGGCCCTAGGGGGGGTACGCAGTATTTT. Translation gives CAWGPRGGTQYF.

A few counts support this clone. V and J are TRBV7-2 and TRBJ1-5, with 9 bases aligning to TRBD1. CDR1 and CDR2 (germline): SGHTA, FQGNSA. Unmatched junction bases numbered 3, after V lost 2 bases and J lost 1 base. CDR3 size: 16 residues. CDR3 in DNA: TGTGCCAGCAGCTTATCGACAGGGGGGAGCAATCAGCCCCAGCATTTT. Translation gives CASSLSTGGSNQPQHF.

The V and J genes are TRBV9 and TRBJ2-1; 15 positions agree with TRBD2. CDR1 SGDLS and CDR2 YYNGEE come from the germline V gene. CDR3 length: 17 amino acids. Trimming removed 4 bases from V and 8 bases from J; junction bases left unmatched: 10. CDR3 loop: CASSPDVGLAGGYEQFF. The CDR3 DNA reads as TGTGCCAGCAGCCCCGACGTGGGACTAGCGGGAGGATATGAGCAGTTCTTC.

For the CDR3, the DNA is TGTGCCAGCAGCTTAGAGGTTCAGCGGGGTCTCACAGATACGCAGTATTTT. Translated, it gives CASSLEVQRGLTDTQYF. V gene TRBV7-2 combines with J gene TRBJ2-3; 7 bases agree with TRBD2. Germline V lookup: CDR1 SGHTA, CDR2 FQGNSA. Trimming took 1 base from V and 2 from J; bases not matched to a gene: 9. This CDR3 spans 17 amino acids. Full variable domain (missing parts from reference TRBV7-2 and TRBJ2-3): GAGVSQSPSNKVTEKGKDVELRCDPISGHTALYWYRQSLGQGLEFLIYFQGNSAPDKSGLPSDRFSAERTGGSVSTLTIQRTQQEDSAVYLCASSLEVQRGLTDTQYFGPGTRLTVL.

V and J are TRBV28 and TRBJ1-2; TRBD1 aligns across 8 bases. Germline values: CDR1 MDHEN, CDR2 SYDVKM. V lost 4 bases to trimming and J lost 7 bases; unmatched junction nucleotides: 8. The CDR3 extends over 14 amino acids. In DNA, the CDR3 is TGTGCCAGCAGTTCCGGACAGGGAGTAAGTGGCTACACCTTC. The encoded protein is CASSSGQGVSGYTF.

The sample holds a few counts of this clone. The chain combines TRBV30 with TRBJ1-1, with a tentative D call TRBD1 (5 bases). The CDR3 is made up of 16 amino acids. The germline V gene has CDR1 GTSNPN and CDR2 SVGIG (reference sequence). V shed 0 bases and J shed 4 bases, with 18 bases lying between them. The CDR3 is CAWSVGQGFWGTEAFF. The CDR3 DNA reads as TGTGCCTGGAGTGTAGGGCAGGGATTCTGGGGCACTGAAGCTTTCTTT.

V gene TRBV10-2 combines with J gene TRBJ1-1; 8 nucleotides line up with TRBD1. The CDR3 runs to 14 residues. The V and J ends lost 5 bases and 7 bases, in that order; junction bases with no gene match: 9. CDR1 is WSHSY and CDR2 is SAAADI in the germline V gene. The chain's CDR3 is CASSSGRGQHEAFF. The CDR3 DNA sequence: TGCGCCAGCAGTTCTGGCAGGGGGCAACATGAAGCTTTCTTT.

A few counts support this clone. The chain employs TRBV19 and TRBJ2-3; D might be TRBD2 (5 bases). The germline CDR1 and CDR2 sequences are LNHDA and SQIVND (reference sequence). Trimming left V 5 bases short and J 2 bases short, with 17 bases between. This CDR3 region has 16 residues. CDR3 amino acids: CASSFSGSGYTDTQYF. The CDR3 coding sequence is TGTGCCAGTAGTTTTTCGGGCTCGGGGTACACAGATACGCAGTATTTT.

The chain is built from TRBV5-1 and TRBJ1-1; 9 positions agree with TRBD1. J gave up 6 bases and V 4 bases, and 7 bases lay outside the gene matches. The CDR3 loop spans 14 amino acids. Germline loops: CDR1 SGHRS, CDR2 YFSETQ. The CDR3 region is CASSGRQGVAEAFF. In DNA form, the CDR3 reads TGCGCCAGCAGCGGGCGACAGGGGGTCGCTGAAGCTTTCTTT. The variable domain in full, with the rest retrieved from reference TRBV5-1 and TRBJ1-1, is KAGVTQTPRYLIKTRGQQVTLSCSPISGHRSVSWYQQTPGQGLQFLFEYFSETQRNKGNFPGRFSGRQFSNSRSEMNVSTLELGDSALYLCASSGRQGVAEAFFGQGTRLTVV.

The rearrangement uses TRBV6-6 and TRBJ2-1; TRBD1 might be the D (6 bases). The CDR3 is 15 amino acids. The V end was cut by 6 bases, the J end by 5 bases, with 17 bases between. From germline, CDR1 is MNHNY and CDR2 SVGAGI (reference sequence). The CDR3 here is CASSRQQGRNNEQFF. CDR3 DNA sequence: TGTGCCAGCAGCCGCCAACAGGGTCGGAACAATGAGCAGTTCTTC.

This clone was recorded a few times. The V call is TRBV7-2, the J call TRBJ1-5, with no clear D. Trimming left V 5 bases short and J 9 bases short, with 11 bases between. The CDR3 loop spans 12 amino acids. Germline lookup yields CDR1 SGHTA and CDR2 FQGNSA. The CDR3, as DNA: TGTGCCAGCAGCCCCGGGCTAGGGCCCCAGCATTTT. Its protein product is CASSPGLGPQHF.

The J gene is TRBJ2-1, the V gene TRBV9; 9 nucleotides align to TRBD2. The CDR3 consists of 17 residues. Germline lookup yields CDR1 SGDLS and CDR2 YYNGEE. V lost 0 bases to trimming and J lost 8 bases; unmatched junction nucleotides: 12. The CDR3 DNA follows: TGTGCCAGCAGCGTAGTGAGTAGCGGGAGTTATCGAGATGAGCAGTTCTTC. This translates into CASSVVSSGSYRDEQFF.

The chain carries TRBV6-5 and TRBJ2-1, with D perhaps given as TRBD1 or TRBD2 (5 bases each). Trimming left V 8 bases short and J 0 bases short, with 14 bases between. Germline V gives CDR1 MNHEY, CDR2 SVGAGI. CDR3 size: 15 residues. CDR3: CASHSGTFSYNEQFF. CDR3 DNA sequence: TGTGCCAGCCATTCCGGGACCTTCTCCTACAATGAGCAGTTCTTC.